Each of the 7 T cell receptor beta chains below was sequenced from the same sample in a study of beta chain features in type 1 diabetes (dated by TCRdb to the late 2010s). General conclusions and limits of the study: In all four CD4+ subsets, TCRB CDR3 length was moderately but significantly shorter in type 1 diabetes patients.

Receptor amplification or capture employed the immunoSEQ multiplex PCR assay. The High Capacity cDNA Reverse Transcription Kit was used to reverse transcribe all of the isolated RNA, meaning that expressed TCRB transcripts were what got sequenced. The immuneACCESS repertoire file appears here via TCRdb, limited to in-frame rearrangements. These files lack a portion of the clones; in checked studies, under half of the deficit traces to unresolved V genes, and the cause of the others is not known. The sample table lists roughly 730,000 clones, 13% of them with a count of one. Of the sample, 0.022% is held by the ten largest clones. No antigen is known for these receptors. Material: naive CD4+ T cells from blood. The cell subset or site label for this specimen denotes: true naive CD4+ T cells. These receptor sequences come from a man in his late teens or twenties with type 1 diabetes.

This clone was detected a few times. The chain joins TRBV6-5 to TRBJ2-6; D not certain. The CDR3 loop spans 16 amino acids. The germline V gene encodes CDR1 MNHEY and CDR2 SVGAGI. V was cut by 2 bases and J by 0 bases, with 8 bases left in between. CDR3 loop: CASSYQDVSGANVLTF. The CDR3 DNA is TGTGCCAGCAGTTACCAAGACGTCTCTGGGGCCAACGTCCTGACTTTC.

This clone was seen more than once but under ten times. The V call is TRBV20-1, the J call TRBJ1-1, with D maybe TRBD1 (6 bases). V was clipped by 6 bases and J by 7 bases, with 12 bases between them. Germline-derived CDR1 and CDR2 are DFQATT and SNEGSKA (reference sequence). The CDR3 spans 11 residues. The chain's CDR3 is CSAGKGGEAFF. CDR3 nucleotide sequence: TGCAGTGCGGGAAAGGGGGGTGAAGCTTTCTTT.

The rearrangement links TRBV6-5 to TRBJ2-1; D is tentatively TRBD1 or TRBD2 (5 bases each). The CDR3 runs to 12 residues. V was shortened by 5 bases and J by 14 bases, with 16 bases between the two germline ends. From germline, CDR1 is MNHEY and CDR2 SVGAGI. In nucleotides, the CDR3 is TGTGCCAGCAGTGCATCCGGGACGAGGGAGTTCTTC. Its translation is CASSASGTREFF.

There are a few counts of this clone. This CDR3 is CSVGLQTGRAEAFF. CDR3 nucleotide sequence: TGCAGCGTTGGGTTACAGACAGGGAGGGCTGAAGCTTTCTTT. The rearrangement links TRBV29-1 to TRBJ1-1; TRBD1 agrees at 7 bases. Germline CDR1 SQVTM, CDR2 ANQGSEA. The CDR3 has 14 residues. V lost 4 bases to trimming and J lost 6 bases; unmatched junction nucleotides: 11.

The chain employs TRBV4-1 and TRBJ1-3; weak D call: TRBD1 (6 bases). Between the trimmed V and J ends, which lost 1 base and 6 bases, there was a span of 19 bases. CDR1 is MGHRA and CDR2 is YSYEKL in the germline V gene. The CDR3 length is 17 residues. The CDR3 spells CASSQGGSGQVENTIYF. The CDR3 DNA follows: TGCGCCAGCAGCCAAGGAGGGTCGGGACAAGTGGAAAACACCATATATTTT.

There are a few counts of this clone. The chain is built from TRBV20-1 and TRBJ2-7, with D unclear. Trimming pared 6 bases from V and 10 bases from J, leaving 16 bases between. This CDR3 is 11 amino acids long. Germline V gives CDR1 DFQATT, CDR2 SNEGSKA (reference sequence). The CDR3 is CSAHVTGLQYF. CDR3 coding DNA: TGCAGTGCCCATGTTACGGGTCTCCAGTACTTC.

This clone has just a few counts. The chain combines TRBV30 with TRBJ1-1; D is ambiguous. This CDR3 region has 14 residues. Germline V gene data show CDR1 as GTSNPN and CDR2 as SVGIG (reference sequence). The ends were cut back, 0 bases at V and 5 bases at J, with 13 bases in the middle. CDR3 in amino acids: CAWSVGQVETEAFF. For the CDR3, the DNA is TGTGCCTGGAGTGTAGGGCAGGTGGAGACTGAAGCTTTCTTT.